This paragraph reports one T cell receptor (beta chain). This record comes from a study of control samples from healthy donors and cancer patients. Profiling relied on immunoSEQ multiplex PCR, and the TCRdb table lists in-frame clones only, not all of them. The sample has roughly 49,000 clones, 85% to 95% seen once. The V end lost 3 bases, the J end lost 0 bases, and 11 bases lay between the germline ends. The germline V gene has CDR1 SGHDN and CDR2 FVKESK. The CDR3 sequence is 15 residues long. The sample taken for sequencing was PBMCs. V usage is TRBV14 and J usage is TRBJ1-1; D perhaps matches TRBD1 (5 bases). This receptor was identified in a man aged 30 to 45 with colorectal cancer. The CDR3: CASSQHRTLNTEAFF. CDR3 sequence (DNA): TGTGCCAGCAGCCAGCACAGGACGCTGAACACTGAAGCTTTCTTT.